This T cell receptor beta chain was profiled in a study of T cells in Graves' hyperthyroidism and ophthalmopathy. Germline CDR1 is MDHEN and CDR2 is SYDVKM. The CDR3 has 16 residues. V dropped 3 bases and J dropped 8 bases, with 19 bases sitting between them. Newly diagnosed patients aged 18 to 65 had hyperthyroidism of under 2 months' duration. Those patients with uncontrolled infection, other autoimmune disease, pregnancy or lactation were excluded. The investigators amplified TCR beta CDR3 regions from RNA transcripts. TCR CDR3 underwent first-round RT-PCR with the HTBI primer set. A single record per CDR3 protein comes from TCRdb applying MiXCR to the multiplex PCR reads. The table lists roughly 700,000 distinct CDR3 sequences, roughly 17% of them singletons. About this clonotype itself: Its antigen remains unidentified.

Study observations and caveats: Within blood appeared most thyroid clonotypes that had expanded above 0.001. Classification by a 13 V-J model distinguished ophthalmopathy from stable hyperthyroidism.

The clonotype was recovered from a man over 45 with Graves' hyperthyroidism. Sample: blood. The gene calls are TRBV28 and TRBJ1-4; D may be TRBD1 (5 bases). This CDR3 reads CASSLGGGGEEEKLFF. CDR3 nucleotide sequence: TGTGCCAGCAGTTTGGGGGGGGGGGGGGAGGAAGAAAAACTGTTTTTT. Full variable domain (outside the CDR3, taken from reference TRBV28 and TRBJ1-4): DVKVTQSSRYLVKRTGEKVFLECVQDMDHENMFWYRQDPGLGLRLIYFSYDVKMKEKGDIPEGYSVSREKKERFSLILESASTNQTSMYLCASSLGGGGEEEKLFFGSGTQLSVL.